This T cell receptor (beta chain) is drawn from a study of PD-1 blockade in classical Hodgkin lymphoma. Findings and caveats of the study: With CD4+ cells, TCR diversity rose significantly by C4D1, but not with CD8+ cells. Repertoire differences lack defined causes, possibly disease activity or prior therapy.

Generated by immunoSEQ multiplex PCR, the TCRdb table keeps only in-frame clones and is missing some. The table shows about 90,000 clones, with about 83% occurring only once. Germline CDR1 reads ENHRY; CDR2 reads SYGVKD. This CDR3 contains 13 residues. V shed 2 bases and J shed 6 bases, with 7 bases lying between them. Time point in this sample: cycle 4 day 1 (C4D1), after less than 7 weeks of nivolumab. Patients all relapsed after autologous stem cell transplantation, and there was variation in brentuximab vedotin exposure. Complete response, partial response or progressive disease constituted the best response categories observed. In regard to this clone: Its antigen remains unidentified.

This TCR derives from a human donor with classical Hodgkin lymphoma. The sample consisted of peripheral blood mononuclear cells (PBMCs), taken before the fourth cycle of nivolumab. J is TRBJ2-2 and V is TRBV10-3; no reliable D call. For the CDR3, the DNA is TGTGCCATCAGTGAGGTCGAGCCCGGGGAGCTGTTTTTT. This sequence encodes CAISEVEPGELFF.